This record looks at one TCR beta chain sequence and its context. These data are taken from a study of blood T cells in healthy people across ages. The germline V gene has CDR1 LNHDA and CDR2 SQIVND (reference sequence). The CDR3 is 16 residues long. J gave up 1 base and V 5 bases, and 8 bases lay outside the gene matches. A second 7 to 11 cycle PCR used barcoded and J-beta primers. Each CDR3 protein is one row after TCRdb ran MiXCR on the 5' RACE reads. The data hold 500,000 to 600,000 distinct CDR3 sequences, with 27% observed a single time. Extraction of total RNA produced a minimum of 5.5 micrograms from each sample.

The J gene is TRBJ1-5, the V gene TRBV19, with 7 bases that match TRBD1. Sequencing was done on a sample of blood. The source of this sequence is a woman in her 70s in good health. Here the CDR3 reads CASSRTRDSSNQPQHF. As DNA, the CDR3 is TGTGCCAGTAGTCGAACCAGGGACAGCAGCAATCAGCCCCAGCATTTT.